One and the same sample provided the 9 T cell receptor beta chains below, sequenced in a study of Graves' ophthalmopathy and Graves' hyperthyroidism. Beta-chain TCR CDR3 regions were amplified from RNA transcripts. RT-PCR was first run with HTBI primers, then multiplex PCR in a second round. TCRdb re-analysed the multiplex PCR reads in MiXCR, keeping a single row per CDR3 protein. The sample has over a million distinct CDR3 sequences, roughly 35% seen once. What was sequenced was peripheral blood or thyroid tissue (not recorded which). The receptors were gathered from an adult man with Graves' hyperthyroidism.

This clonotype has at least ten counts. The rearrangement joins TRBV9 to TRBJ1-6; D gene unclear. Trimming took 1 base from V and 8 from J, leaving 7 bases between them. Germline assignment: CDR1 SGDLS and CDR2 YYNGEE. This CDR3 region has 13 residues. The chain's CDR3 is CASSVRRDSPLHF. In DNA form, the CDR3 reads TGTGCCAGCAGCGTAAGGAGAGATTCACCCCTCCACTTT.

The rearrangement uses TRBV5-1 and TRBJ2-7; D ambiguous. The CDR3 runs 15 residues. V shed 2 bases and J shed 3 bases, with 15 bases lying between them. The germline gives CDR1 SGHRS, CDR2 YFSETQ. CDR3 loop: CASSFFLRGSYEQYF. Written as DNA, the CDR3 is TGCGCCAGCAGCTTCTTCCTTAGAGGTAGCTACGAGCAGTACTTC. The complete variable domain, with remaining parts taken from reference TRBV5-1 and TRBJ2-7, reads KAGVTQTPRYLIKTRGQQVTLSCSPISGHRSVSWYQQTPGQGLQFLFEYFSETQRNKGNFPGRFSGRQFSNSRSEMNVSTLELGDSALYLCASSFFLRGSYEQYFGPGTRLTVT.

This chain links TRBV4-3 with TRBJ1-5; the match to TRBD1 covers 7 bases. The V and J ends lost 5 bases and 2 bases, in that order; junction bases with no gene match: 6. Germline V gene sequence: CDR1 LGHNA, CDR2 YSLEER. The CDR3 loop spans 15 amino acids. The chain's CDR3 is CASSYDRAGNQPQHF. The DNA for the CDR3 is TGCGCCAGCAGCTACGACAGGGCGGGCAATCAGCCCCAGCATTTT.

This clonotype was seen a handful of times. This chain links TRBV19 with TRBJ1-5; D is perhaps TRBD1 (6 bases). Germline CDR1 reads LNHDA; CDR2 reads SQIVND (reference sequence). The ends were cut back, 9 bases at V and 7 bases at J, with 16 bases in the middle. The CDR3 sequence is 13 residues long. The CDR3 here is CASSQGAPQPQHF. In DNA form, the CDR3 reads TGTGCCAGCTCACAGGGAGCGCCCCAGCCCCAGCATTTT.

The genes are TRBV12-3 or TRBV12-4 and TRBJ2-7; no definite D call. CDR3 size: 13 residues. Trimming shortened V by 4 bases and J by 5 bases, and 12 bases separated the two germline ends. In nucleotides, the CDR3 is TGTGCCAGCAGTTACGTAGTGGCAAACGAGCAGTACTTC. This codes for CASSYVVANEQYF.

This chain joins TRBV10-2 and TRBJ1-1; D is unresolved. The germline V gene has CDR1 WSHSY and CDR2 SAAADI. V lost 2 bases and J lost 4, with 11 bases in between. The CDR3 spans 14 residues. CDR3 in amino acids: CASSEDGATTEAFF. In DNA form, the CDR3 reads TGCGCCAGCAGTGAGGACGGCGCGACCACTGAAGCTTTCTTT.

The rearrangement uses TRBV7-9 and TRBJ2-7; 7 nucleotides match TRBD1. V gave up 2 bases and J gave up 2 bases; unmatched junction bases: 6. This CDR3 is built from 15 residues. Germline values: CDR1 SEHNR, CDR2 FQNEAQ (reference sequence). The CDR3 is CASSLTGDGAYEQYF. CDR3 in DNA: TGTGCCAGCAGCTTAACAGGGGACGGAGCCTACGAGCAGTACTTC.

This clonotype was observed at least ten times. The genes are TRBV29-1 and TRBJ1-1, with TRBD1 matching 7 bases. The CDR3 runs 14 residues. The germline gives CDR1 SQVTM, CDR2 ANQGSEA. Losses at the gene ends were 3 bases for V and 2 bases for J; bases not matched to a gene: 6. The CDR3 reads CSVDQGGINTEAFF. The CDR3 DNA reads TGCAGCGTTGACCAGGGGGGGATAAACACTGAAGCTTTCTTT.

CDR3 nucleotide sequence: TGTGCCAGCGTAGGGGCGGGGGAAGAGACCCAGTACTTC. It encodes CASVGAGEETQYF. The chain employs TRBV19 and TRBJ2-5; 7 nucleotides align to TRBD2. The CDR3 is 13 amino acids. The germline CDR1 and CDR2 sequences are LNHDA and SQIVND (reference sequence). V dropped 9 bases and J dropped 3; count of bases not matched to a gene: 7.